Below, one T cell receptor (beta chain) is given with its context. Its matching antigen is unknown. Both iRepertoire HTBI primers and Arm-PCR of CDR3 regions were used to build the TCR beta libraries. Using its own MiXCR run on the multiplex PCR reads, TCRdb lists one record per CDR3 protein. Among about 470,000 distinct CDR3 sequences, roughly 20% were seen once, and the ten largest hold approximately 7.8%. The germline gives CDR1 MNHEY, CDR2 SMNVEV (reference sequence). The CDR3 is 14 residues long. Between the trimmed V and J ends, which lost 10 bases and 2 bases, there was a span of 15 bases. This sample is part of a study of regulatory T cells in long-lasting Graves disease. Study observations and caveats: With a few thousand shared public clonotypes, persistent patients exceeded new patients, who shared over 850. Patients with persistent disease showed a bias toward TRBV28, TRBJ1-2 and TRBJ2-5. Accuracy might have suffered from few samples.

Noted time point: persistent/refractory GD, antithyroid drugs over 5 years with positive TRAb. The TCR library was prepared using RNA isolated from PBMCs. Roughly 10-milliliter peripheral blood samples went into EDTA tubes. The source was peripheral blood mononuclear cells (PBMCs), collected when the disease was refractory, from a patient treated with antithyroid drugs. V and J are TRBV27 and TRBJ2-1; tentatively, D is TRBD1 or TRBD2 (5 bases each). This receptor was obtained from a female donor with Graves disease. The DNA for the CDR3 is TGTGCCACTAGCTCAGGGTTAACCTACAATGAGCAGTTCTTC. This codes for CATSSGLTYNEQFF.